The 15 T cell receptor beta chains below come from one sample, sequenced in a study of long-term antiretroviral therapy in people with HIV. Investigators performed immunoSEQ version v3.0 at survey level. Profiled with immunoSEQ multiplex PCR; TCRdb holds only in-frame clones, not every one. This sample has about 31,000 clones; around nine tenths occur once, and the top ten carry around 4.4%. The specimen comprised unsorted PBMCs, sampled roughly 5 years after starting antiretroviral therapy. These receptors originate from a woman aged 40 to 49 with HIV.

J is TRBJ2-2 and V is TRBV4-1, with 8 bases identical to TRBD1. The germline V gene encodes CDR1 MGHRA and CDR2 YSYEKL. J lost 6 bases, V lost 2 bases, and 11 bases had no gene match. This CDR3 has 17 residues. CDR3 nucleotide sequence: TGCGCCAGCAGCCAAAATGCTGGACAGGGTGGTGCCGGGGAGCTGTTTTTT. Protein sequence: CASSQNAGQGGAGELFF.

This clone showed up just once. This chain uses TRBV11-2 with TRBJ1-4; D gene ambiguous. This CDR3 spans 15 amino acids. CDR1 is SGHAT and CDR2 is FQNNGV in the germline V gene. V was cut by 4 bases and J by 8 bases, with 17 bases left in between. The CDR3 DNA is TGTGCCAGCAGCTCCCACGCCGGTTCCATCGAAAAACTGTTTTTT. Translation gives CASSSHAGSIEKLFF. Full variable domain (rest looked up from reference TRBV11-2 and TRBJ1-4): EAGVAQSPRYKIIEKRQSVAFWCNPISGHATLYWYQQILGQGPKLLIQFQNNGVVDDSQLPKDRFSAERLKGVDSTLKIQPAKLEDSAVYLCASSSHAGSIEKLFFGSGTQLSVL.

This rearrangement joins TRBV7-9 to TRBJ2-3, with 7 bases aligning to TRBD1. Germline trimming cut 8 bases from V and 0 bases from J; bases unmatched to any gene: 5. From germline, CDR1 is SEHNR and CDR2 FQNEAQ (reference sequence). There are 14 residues in the CDR3. CDR3 in amino acids: CASPGTASTDTQYF. DNA for the CDR3: TGTGCCAGCCCGGGGACAGCTAGCACAGATACGCAGTATTTT.

The V gene is TRBV6-5, the J gene TRBJ1-2; D gene ambiguous. V lost 2 bases and J lost 3, with 13 bases in between. This CDR3 is built from 15 residues. Germline values: CDR1 MNHEY, CDR2 SVGAGI. CDR3 coding DNA: TGTGCCAGCAGTTACCCCACTGTATGGGACTATGGCTACACCTTC. As protein: CASSYPTVWDYGYTF.

The chain combines TRBV6-6 with TRBJ2-1; no clear D gene. From germline, CDR1 is MNHNY and CDR2 SVGAGI (reference sequence). This CDR3 region has 11 residues. The ends were cut back, 6 bases at V and 8 bases at J, with 8 bases in the middle. The CDR3 DNA reads TGTGCCAGCAGCCCCTCAGATGAGCAGTTCTTC. Translated, it gives CASSPSDEQFF.

The chain couples TRBV4-1 to TRBJ2-2; D not resolved. The CDR3 sequence is 14 residues long. Looked up from germline, CDR1 is MGHRA and CDR2 is YSYEKL. Trimming pared 2 bases from V and 2 bases from J, leaving 6 bases between. The CDR3 nucleotides read TGCGCCAGCAGCCAATCGCTAAACACCGGGGAGCTGTTTTTT. This sequence encodes CASSQSLNTGELFF.

The V gene is TRBV5-6, the J gene TRBJ2-3; D is perhaps TRBD2 (6 bases). The CDR3 covers 17 residues. V lost 1 base and J 2 bases, leaving 17 bases between the germline ends. The germline gives CDR1 SGHDT, CDR2 YYEEEE. CDR3 sequence (DNA): TGTGCCAGCAGCTTGATCCCTGGCGGGGCGCTCACAGATACGCAGTATTTT. Translation gives CASSLIPGGALTDTQYF.

V gene TRBV7-6 combines with J gene TRBJ2-7, with TRBD1 matching over 7 bases. CDR3 length: 13 amino acids. Germline CDR1 reads SGHVS; CDR2 reads FNYEAQ. V was clipped by 5 bases and J by 4 bases; unmatched bases: 5. In DNA form, the CDR3 reads TGTGCCAGCAGCGTAGAACAGGGGTACGAGCAGTACTTC. It translates to CASSVEQGYEQYF.

The chain uses TRBV7-8 and TRBJ1-1; a weak D match, TRBD1 (6 bases). This CDR3 region has 13 residues. Deletions cut 7 bases from V and 4 bases from J, with 13 bases between. Germline V CDR1 and CDR2: SGHVS, FQNEAQ. The CDR3 spells CASNLGGPTEAFF. CDR3 nucleotides: TGTGCCAGCAACCTTGGGGGCCCCACTGAAGCTTTCTTT. The whole variable domain, remainder taken from reference TRBV7-8 and TRBJ1-1, is GAGVSQSPRYKVAKRGQDVALRCDPISGHVSLFWYQQALGQGPEFLTYFQNEAQLDKSGLPSDRFFAERPEGSVSTLKIQRTQQEDSAVYLCASNLGGPTEAFFGQGTRLTVV.

The chain is built from TRBV6-5 and TRBJ1-4; D uncertain. Trimming removed 0 bases at V and 3 bases at J, with 8 bases between. The germline V gene has CDR1 MNHEY and CDR2 SVGAGI. The CDR3 is 15 residues long. In nucleotides, the CDR3 is TGTGCCAGCAGTTACTCGACCTCGCCTAATGAAAAACTGTTTTTT. It yields the protein CASSYSTSPNEKLFF.

This clone is a singleton in its sample. The chain employs TRBV5-6 and TRBJ2-1, with D possibly matching TRBD1 (5 bases). The CDR3 extends over 14 amino acids. Trimming took off 4 bases at V and 8 bases at J, with 16 bases between the two ends. CDR1 is SGHDT and CDR2 is YYEEEE in the germline V gene. The CDR3 sequence is CASSQDTLWDEQFF. Here the CDR3 DNA reads TGTGCCAGCAGCCAGGACACCTTATGGGATGAGCAGTTCTTC.

The sample holds one count of this clone. J is TRBJ1-1 and V is TRBV19; TRBD1 is a possible D gene (6 bases). Germline CDR1 and CDR2: LNHDA and SQIVND (reference sequence). The CDR3 has 14 amino acids. V gave up 3 bases and J gave up 9 bases, with 17 bases separating them. The CDR3 loop reads CASSIVGARSQAFF. The CDR3 bases are TGTGCCAGTAGTATTGTGGGGGCGAGGTCGCAAGCTTTCTTT.

As for this clone: A junction boundary mismatches the germline segment, possibly from a read error. The chain links TRBV2 to TRBJ1-1; D is possibly TRBD1 (5 bases). From germline, CDR1 is SNHLY and CDR2 FYNNEI. The CDR3 sequence is 13 residues long. The CDR3 DNA reads as TGTGCCAGCAATGAAGAACGGGGGGCTGAAGCTTTCTTT. Protein product: CASNEERGAEAFF.

This clone was seen a few times. This chain uses TRBV29-1 with TRBJ1-1; TRBD1 is a possible D gene (5 bases). Germline CDR1 and CDR2: SQVTM and ANQGSEA. Trimming took off 4 bases at V and 5 bases at J, with 17 bases between the two ends. The CDR3 consists of 14 residues. The chain's CDR3 is CSVGSFGGYTEAFF. The CDR3 DNA reads TGCAGCGTTGGCTCGTTCGGGGGGTATACTGAAGCTTTCTTT.

This clone appeared once. V gene TRBV23-1 combines with J gene TRBJ1-5, with 8 bases that match TRBD1. TRBV23-1 is an ORF; its function is uncertain. The length of the CDR3 is 16 residues. V dropped 3 bases and J dropped 4; count of bases not matched to a gene: 8. The CDR3 coding sequence is TGCGCCAGCAGTCATTTCTCGACAGGGGCAAATCAGCCCCAGCATTTT. Translation: CASSHFSTGANQPQHF.